This T cell receptor (beta chain) emerged from a study of blood T cell repertoires in COVID-19. Background on the study: Italy, Spain and the United States were the sources of the convalescent and acute COVID-19 samples. T cells, B-cell-depleted T cells, or PBMCs supplied cDNA or gDNA.

Per the authors' pipeline: Scientists estimated how many nucleated cells there were by amplifying reference gene primers. Only in-frame clones appear in the TCRdb table, and some are missing; sequencing was by immunoSEQ multiplex PCR. That table is the source of V, J and clone size, and D and trimming were worked out from the DNA. The sample has hundreds of thousands of clones; approximately 85% are singletons. Enrolled during active infection, Seattle patients were then followed longitudinally. The receptor's source is a man aged 45 to 65 with COVID-19, enrolled during active disease. What was sequenced was peripheral blood.

The CDR3 here is CASSQEGRQGDTEAFF. The CDR3 nucleotides are TGCGCCAGCAGCCAAGAAGGTAGACAGGGGGACACTGAAGCTTTCTTT. J is TRBJ1-1 and V is TRBV4-1, with TRBD1 matching 9 bases. Germline loops: CDR1 MGHRA, CDR2 YSYEKL. V lost 0 bases and J lost 3; bases outside the gene matches: 5. The CDR3 has 16 amino acids.